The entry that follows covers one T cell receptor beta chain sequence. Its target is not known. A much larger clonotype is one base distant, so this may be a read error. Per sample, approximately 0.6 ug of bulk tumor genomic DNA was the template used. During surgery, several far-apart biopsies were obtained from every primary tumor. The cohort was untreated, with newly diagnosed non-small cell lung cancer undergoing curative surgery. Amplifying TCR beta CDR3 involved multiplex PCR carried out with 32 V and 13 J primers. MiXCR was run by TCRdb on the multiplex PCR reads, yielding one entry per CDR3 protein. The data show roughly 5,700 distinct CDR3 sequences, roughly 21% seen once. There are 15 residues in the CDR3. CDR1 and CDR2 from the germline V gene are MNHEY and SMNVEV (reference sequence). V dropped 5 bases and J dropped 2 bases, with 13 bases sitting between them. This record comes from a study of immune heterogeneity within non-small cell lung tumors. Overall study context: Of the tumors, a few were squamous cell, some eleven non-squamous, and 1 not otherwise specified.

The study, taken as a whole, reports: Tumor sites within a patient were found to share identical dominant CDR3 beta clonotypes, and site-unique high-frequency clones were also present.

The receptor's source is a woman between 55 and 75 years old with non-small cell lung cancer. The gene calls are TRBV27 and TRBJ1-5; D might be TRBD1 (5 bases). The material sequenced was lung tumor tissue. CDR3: CASSVAGRCNQPQHF. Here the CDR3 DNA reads TGTGCCAGCAGTGTGGCAGGGCGATGCAATCAGCCCCAGCATTTT.